The clone carrying this T cell receptor beta chain was counted a few times. The data were taken from a study of identical twins. TCRdb reanalysed the 5' RACE reads using MiXCR and keeps one entry per CDR3 protein. In the table there are 520,000 or so distinct CDR3 sequences, less than 25% of which are singletons. V was shortened by 3 bases and J by 3 bases, with 9 bases between the two germline ends. Germline V gene data show CDR1 as SGHTA and CDR2 as FQGTGA. The length of the CDR3 is 14 residues. The sample also formed part of further work on T cells expressing NK-cell markers. That source notes: According to the study, TCR beta repertoires originated from sorted CD3+CD56+NKG2C+, CD3+CD56+NKG2C- and CD3+CD56-NKG2C+ T cells. Whether expanded NKG2C-expressing T cell clones recognize HCMV is unknown.

The source material was CD4+ T cells sorted from blood. The sequence derives from a woman between 18 and 29 years old in good health. The chain joins TRBV7-3 to TRBJ2-4; the D gene is possibly TRBD2 (6 bases). This CDR3 reads CASSLSRDKNIQYF. The CDR3 DNA sequence: TGTGCCAGCAGCTTGTCGCGGGACAAAAACATTCAGTACTTC.